This entry is about one T cell receptor beta chain. Its antigen is currently unknown. Per the germline V gene, CDR1 is SEHNR and CDR2 is FQNEAQ (reference sequence). CDR3 size: 14 residues. With 5 bases clipped from V and 3 bases from J, the junction kept 6 bases outside the gene matches. The sample belongs to a study of response to subunit inactivated influenza vaccine. Overall study results and limits: T cells newly recruited by each seasonal influenza vaccination are few, the authors suggested.

TCRdb processed the RT-PCR reads anew with MiXCR; each CDR3 protein has one entry. The table shows hundreds of thousands of distinct CDR3 sequences, with approximately 7.7% occurring only once. Sequenced here: PBMCs from blood, sampled roughly 24 months after vaccination. V is TRBV7-9 and J is TRBJ1-2; 7 bases are a match to TRBD1. The source of this sequence is a man between 50 and 69 years old who received an inactivated influenza vaccine. CDR3 sequence reads: CASSPWDSDYGYTF. In DNA form, the CDR3 reads TGTGCCAGCAGCCCTTGGGACAGCGACTATGGCTACACCTTC.